A single sample is the source of the 21 T cell receptor beta chains below, sequenced in a study of Tregs in tolerant kidney transplant recipients. Assay: immunoSEQ multiplex PCR; the TCRdb copy retains only in-frame clones and omits some. The data hold approximately 15,000 clones, with 80% observed a single time. Sequencing used Tregs from blood, obtained before the transplant. These receptor sequences come from a human donor who received a combined kidney and bone marrow transplant.

This clone was counted a single time. The chain links TRBV6-1 to TRBJ1-4; D call uncertain. CDR1 is MNHNS and CDR2 is SASEGT in the germline V gene. The CDR3 has 10 residues. V was pared by 8 bases and J by 11 bases, with 9 bases between. CDR3 loop: CASGGYKLFF. The CDR3 DNA follows: TGTGCCAGCGGAGGATACAAACTGTTTTTT.

The table lists this clone with a count of one. Germline and junction disagree at one end, which may indicate a read error. The V call is TRBV15, the J call TRBJ1-5; D is unclear. The CDR3 is made up of 16 amino acids. From germline, CDR1 is LNHNV and CDR2 YYDKDF (reference sequence). CDR3 loop: CATSREGGYSNQPQHF. The CDR3, as DNA: TGTGCCACCAGCCGAGAAGGAGGATATAGCAATCAGCCCCAGCATTTT.

V is TRBV6-6 and J is TRBJ2-7, with TRBD2 matching 8 bases. This CDR3 is built from 14 residues. Trimming took 6 bases from V and 2 from J; bases not matched to a gene: 6. The germline CDR1 and CDR2 sequences are MNHNY and SVGAGI (reference sequence). The CDR3 region has the DNA TGTGCCAGCAGCCTCGGGGGGGTCGCCTACGAGCAGTACTTC. Its translation is CASSLGGVAYEQYF.

CDR3 nucleotides: TGTGCCAGCAGCCCCGGATGGGGCGGGAGGGCCACAGATACGCAGTATTTT. Its translation is CASSPGWGGRATDTQYF. The V call is TRBV5-6, the J call TRBJ2-3, with 9 bases aligning to TRBD2. Germline V gene data show CDR1 as SGHDT and CDR2 as YYEEEE. The CDR3 has 17 amino acids. V dropped 4 bases and J dropped 2; count of bases not matched to a gene: 11.

The chain joins TRBV6-1 to TRBJ2-3; D remains unclear. The V gene lost 2 bases and the J gene lost 2 bases, with 11 bases spanning the gap. The CDR3 runs 15 residues. Looked up from germline, CDR1 is MNHNS and CDR2 is SASEGT. CDR3 sequence reads: CASSELDLNTDTQYF. The CDR3 region has the DNA TGTGCCAGCAGTGAACTCGACTTAAACACAGATACGCAGTATTTT.

The V call is TRBV6-4, the J call TRBJ1-1, with D perhaps TRBD1 (6 bases). The CDR3 extends over 13 amino acids. Trimming pared 2 bases from V and 4 bases from J, leaving 8 bases between. The germline gives CDR1 MRHNA, CDR2 SNTAGT. CDR3 residues: CASSDRGSTEAFF. CDR3 coding DNA: TGTGCCAGCAGTGACAGGGGGAGCACTGAAGCTTTCTTT.

The V call is TRBV7-6, the J call TRBJ2-1; 8 nucleotides align to TRBD2. Germline V gene data show CDR1 as SGHVS and CDR2 as FNYEAQ. CDR3 length: 15 amino acids. V gave up 6 bases and J gave up 10 bases; unmatched junction bases: 14. This chain's CDR3 is CASRREGPPGGEQFF. The CDR3, as DNA: TGTGCCAGCAGACGGGAGGGACCTCCTGGGGGGGAGCAGTTCTTC. Filled out from reference TRBV7-6 and TRBJ2-1, the complete variable domain reads GAGVSQSPRYKVTKRGQDVALRCDPISGHVSLYWYRQALGQGPEFLTYFNYEAQQDKSGLPNDRFSAERPEGSISTLTIQRTEQRDSAMYRCASRREGPPGGEQFFGPGTRLTVL.

This clone was picked up a small number of times. The rearrangement links TRBV28 to TRBJ2-7; TRBD1 matches 9 bases. This CDR3 contains 15 residues. The V segment lost 4 bases and the J segment 2 bases; nucleotides outside the gene matches: 6. Germline-derived CDR1 and CDR2 are MDHEN and SYDVKM. CDR3 nucleotides: TGTGCCAGCAGTTCACCCGGGACAGGGACCTACGAGCAGTACTTC. It is translated as CASSSPGTGTYEQYF.

The chain links TRBV19 to TRBJ2-6; a weak D match, TRBD1 (5 bases). The V and J ends lost 9 bases and 0 bases respectively, with 12 bases between them. CDR3 length: 15 amino acids. Germline CDR1 LNHDA, CDR2 SQIVND (reference sequence). Written as DNA, the CDR3 is TGTGCCAGCGGACAAACAGGCTCTGGGGCCAACGTCCTGACTTTC. Amino acid sequence: CASGQTGSGANVLTF. Supplemented by reference TRBV19 and TRBJ2-6, the full variable domain reads DGGITQSPKYLFRKEGQNVTLSCEQNLNHDAMYWYRQDPGQGLRLIYYSQIVNDFQKGDIAEGYSVSREKKESFPLTVTSAQKNPTAFYLCASGQTGSGANVLTFGAGSRLTVL.

This chain uses TRBV5-1 with TRBJ2-2, with 7 bases fitting TRBD2. The CDR3 loop spans 15 amino acids. The germline V gene encodes CDR1 SGHRS and CDR2 YFSETQ. With V trimmed by 4 bases and J by 0 bases, 3 bases remained unmatched. CDR3 nucleotide sequence: TGCGCCAGCAGCCCTCGGGGGGCGAACACCGGGGAGCTGTTTTTT. This sequence encodes CASSPRGANTGELFF. Full variable domain (remainder filled in from reference TRBV5-1 and TRBJ2-2): KAGVTQTPRYLIKTRGQQVTLSCSPISGHRSVSWYQQTPGQGLQFLFEYFSETQRNKGNFPGRFSGRQFSNSRSEMNVSTLELGDSALYLCASSPRGANTGELFFGEGSRLTVL.

CDR3 DNA: TGTGCCAGCAGTTTAAGGGGACTAGCGGGATTCAGCACAGATACGCAGTATTTT. Translated: CASSLRGLAGFSTDTQYF. The gene calls are TRBV27 and TRBJ2-3, with 13 bases fitting TRBD2. Trimming at V came to 2 bases and at J to 0 bases, leaving 5 bases not matched to a gene. Germline V CDR1 and CDR2: MNHEY, SMNVEV (reference sequence). CDR3 length equals 18 residues.

This chain joins TRBV6-5 and TRBJ1-1, with D tentatively TRBD1 (5 bases). The CDR3 is made up of 14 amino acids. V was pared by 0 bases and J by 4 bases, with 9 bases between. The germline gives CDR1 MNHEY, CDR2 SVGAGI. The CDR3 DNA follows: TGTGCCAGCAGTTACTCGATCGGGGGCACTGAAGCTTTCTTT. This sequence encodes CASSYSIGGTEAFF.

The chain carries TRBV28 and TRBJ2-7; a possible D gene is TRBD2 (7 bases). CDR1 and CDR2 from the germline V gene are MDHEN and SYDVKM. The CDR3 is 12 residues long. Deletions cut 10 bases from V and 9 bases from J, with 19 bases between. Here the CDR3 DNA reads TGTGCCACCATGGGGGGGGCAGTAGGGCAGTACTTC. The encoded protein is CATMGGAVGQYF. Full variable domain (rest looked up from reference TRBV28 and TRBJ2-7): DVKVTQSSRYLVKRTGEKVFLECVQDMDHENMFWYRQDPGLGLRLIYFSYDVKMKEKGDIPEGYSVSREKKERFSLILESASTNQTSMYLCATMGGAVGQYFGPGTRLTVT.

The rearrangement uses TRBV28 and TRBJ2-3; D not resolved. This CDR3 contains 13 residues. CDR1 is MDHEN, CDR2 SYDVKM, per germline. Trimming cost V 5 bases and J 7 bases, with 13 bases left between them. The CDR3 spells CASSIQTVNTQYF. CDR3 DNA sequence: TGTGCCAGCAGTATTCAGACTGTGAATACGCAGTATTTT. The entire variable domain, with the rest obtained from reference TRBV28 and TRBJ2-3, is as follows: DVKVTQSSRYLVKRTGEKVFLECVQDMDHENMFWYRQDPGLGLRLIYFSYDVKMKEKGDIPEGYSVSREKKERFSLILESASTNQTSMYLCASSIQTVNTQYFGPGTRLTVL.

There are a few counts of this clone. This chain connects TRBV18 to TRBJ1-2; possibly TRBD1 for D (5 bases). Germline-derived CDR1 and CDR2 are KGHSH and LQKENI. The V end was cut by 1 base, the J end by 4 bases, with 10 bases between. The CDR3 covers 14 residues. In DNA, the CDR3 is TGTGCCAGCTCACCACAGACAGCCCTCTATGGCTACACCTTC. Amino acids: CASSPQTALYGYTF.

This clone turned up a few times. The chain has TRBV28 and TRBJ1-4; D is unresolved. The CDR3 loop spans 13 amino acids. The germline V and J ends were trimmed by 4 bases and 8 bases, with 11 bases remaining between them. Germline assignment: CDR1 MDHEN and CDR2 SYDVKM. In DNA, the CDR3 is TGTGCCAGCAGTTCCATTTACAACGAAAAACTGTTTTTT. Amino acids: CASSSIYNEKLFF.

V and J are TRBV2 and TRBJ2-7; maybe TRBD2 (5 bases). The V gene's germline CDR1 is SNHLY and CDR2 FYNNEI. The CDR3 covers 14 residues. Trimming cost V 7 bases and J 0 bases, with 13 bases left between them. The CDR3 DNA reads TGTGCCAGCACTGCGATAGCGAACTCCTACGAGCAGTACTTC. The encoded protein is CASTAIANSYEQYF.

This clone is medium-sized by share. This chain joins TRBV25-1 and TRBJ2-7; D ambiguous. Between the trimmed V and J ends, which lost 8 bases and 6 bases, there was a span of 14 bases. Germline CDR1 and CDR2: MGHDK and SYGVNS. This CDR3 contains 12 residues. CDR3 sequence (DNA): TGTGCCAGCTCCCCGGCGCGAGGCGAGCAGTACTTC. Translation gives CASSPARGEQYF.

J is TRBJ2-1 and V is TRBV5-1; 11 nucleotides agree with TRBD2. Germline V gene lookup returns CDR1 SGHRS and CDR2 YFSETQ. The trim removed 2 bases at V and 0 bases at J, leaving 16 bases unmatched. CDR3 length equals 21 residues. The CDR3 DNA reads as TGCGCCAGCAGCTTTAGCGGGAGGGCCAACGCACGGGCACCCTCCTACAATGAGCAGTTCTTC. This translates into CASSFSGRANARAPSYNEQFF.

This chain joins TRBV9 and TRBJ2-3; 9 nucleotides agree with TRBD2. Germline CDR1 reads SGDLS; CDR2 reads YYNGEE. The CDR3 loop spans 18 amino acids. Losses at the gene ends were 0 bases for V and 3 bases for J; bases not matched to a gene: 11. The CDR3 bases are TGTGCCAGCAGCGTAGCTTCCCTAGCGGGGCCGGGGACAGATACGCAGTATTTT. This codes for CASSVASLAGPGTDTQYF.

The chain uses TRBV5-1 and TRBJ2-3; 7 nucleotides agree with TRBD2. This CDR3 has 14 amino acids. CDR1 and CDR2 (germline): SGHRS, YFSETQ. The ends lost 3 bases at V and 4 bases at J; junction bases unmatched: 5. CDR3 bases: TGCGCCAGCAGCTGGGCGGGGAGGGCAGATACGCAGTATTTT. Its protein is CASSWAGRADTQYF. Looking up the rest from reference TRBV5-1 and TRBJ2-3 gives the full variable domain: KAGVTQTPRYLIKTRGQQVTLSCSPISGHRSVSWYQQTPGQGLQFLFEYFSETQRNKGNFPGRFSGRQFSNSRSEMNVSTLELGDSALYLCASSWAGRADTQYFGPGTRLTVL.